What follows are 4 T cell receptor beta chains derived from one specimen sequenced in a study of neurological immune-mediated disorders. TCRdb independently ran MiXCR on the 5' RACE reads; one entry per CDR3 protein. The sample holds around 71,000 distinct CDR3 sequences, about 13% seen once. Time point defined: longitudinal time-point 1 (baseline). Sequences were obtained from PBMCs. All receptors derive from a female donor with HTLV-1-associated myelopathy (HAM/TSP).

This clonotype has ten or more counts. The chain recombines TRBV7-2 with TRBJ2-5; D might be TRBD2 (7 bases). This CDR3 region has 15 residues. Per germline, CDR1 SGHTA and CDR2 FQGNSA. V dropped 8 bases and J dropped 5 bases, with 21 bases sitting between them. The CDR3 sequence is CASLGRRTAGETQYF. CDR3 coding DNA: TGTGCCAGCCTGGGCCGACGGACAGCGGGGGAGACCCAGTACTTC.

About this clonotype itself: A much larger clone is a single base away; this may be a read error. The CDR3: CASSTRGGGYTDTQYF. CDR3 nucleotide sequence: TGTGCCAGCAGCACTCGCGGCGGGGGATACACAGATACGCAGTATTTT. The chain recombines TRBV7-9 with TRBJ2-3; 7 bases map to TRBD2. The length of the CDR3 is 16 residues. The germline CDR1 and CDR2 sequences are SEHNR and FQNEAQ (reference sequence). The ends lost 5 bases at V and 2 bases at J; junction bases unmatched: 10.

This clonotype was seen repeatedly, ten times or more. The CDR3 loop is CASSLAPQGELFF. In DNA form, the CDR3 reads TGCGCCAGCAGCTTGGCCCCCCAAGGGGAGCTGTTTTTT. The gene calls are TRBV5-1 and TRBJ2-2; D is undetermined. The ends were cut back, 0 bases at V and 8 bases at J, with 8 bases in the middle. The germline CDR1 and CDR2 sequences are SGHRS and YFSETQ. The CDR3 spans 13 residues.

Many counts were recorded for this clonotype. The chain joins TRBV3-1 to TRBJ2-1; TRBD1 agrees at 7 bases. V shed 3 bases and J 4 bases; nucleotides not matched to a gene: 9. CDR1 is LGHDT and CDR2 is YNNKEL in the germline V gene (reference sequence). The CDR3 totals 16 residues. The DNA for the CDR3 is TGTGCCAGCAGCCAGGGCCGAAACAGGGGATACAATGAGCAGTTCTTC. It is translated as CASSQGRNRGYNEQFF.